Each of the 5 T cell receptor beta chains below was sequenced from the same sample in a study of glioma-infiltrating T cells. TCR alpha and beta CDR3 regions were amplified from RNA using iRepertoire nested multiplex PCR. Each CDR3 protein is one row after TCRdb ran MiXCR on the multiplex PCR reads. This sample yields around 350,000 distinct CDR3 sequences, of which less than 50% are seen a single time; more than 10% belongs to the top ten. Sequenced sample: glioma tissue, nonneoplastic brain tissue, or PBMCs (not recorded which). The receptor source for this set is a human donor with low-grade glioma or glioblastoma, undergoing nonglioma brain surgery, or in good health (not recorded which).

With regard to this clonotype: One base away lies a much larger clone, so this may be a sequencing read error. V gene TRBV27 combines with J gene TRBJ2-1; 10 bases line up with TRBD1. The V segment lost 4 bases and the J segment 4 bases; nucleotides outside the gene matches: 4. Germline CDR1 is MNHEY and CDR2 is SMNVEV (reference sequence). The CDR3 is 15 amino acids. CDR3 bases: TGTGCCAGCAGTTACGGGACAGGGGAGTACAATGAGCAGTTCTTC. Its translation is CASSYGTGEYNEQFF.

In regard to this clonotype: One junction end disagrees with the germline gene, perhaps due to a read error. The chain joins TRBV6-1 to TRBJ1-1; TRBD1 aligns across 7 bases. This CDR3 region has 14 residues. CDR1 and CDR2 from the germline V gene are MNHNS and SASEGT. The CDR3 nucleotides read TGTGCCAGCGGCCTGGGGCAGGGGGGAACTGAAGCCTTCTTT. Its protein is CASGLGQGGTEAFF.

The gene calls are TRBV4-1 and TRBJ2-7, with D possibly matching TRBD2 (6 bases). The CDR3 spans 16 residues. Trimming took 0 bases from V and 1 from J, leaving 13 bases between them. Germline-derived CDR1 and CDR2 are MGHRA and YSYEKL. The CDR3 loop reads CASSQDSLRGSYEQYF. The CDR3 coding sequence is TGCGCCAGCAGCCAAGATTCCTTGCGGGGATCCTACGAGCAGTACTTC.

With respect to this clonotype: Its ends do not fully match the called genes, so a read error is possible. The chain employs TRBV28 and TRBJ2-1; tentative D call: TRBD1 (6 bases). Germline assignment: CDR1 MDHEN and CDR2 SYDVKM. This CDR3 is 15 amino acids long. The CDR3 DNA sequence: TGTGCCAGCAGACGGTTGAGGGGGTCCTACAATGAGCAGCTCTTC. The encoded protein is CASRRLRGSYNEQLF.

The V gene is TRBV7-6, the J gene TRBJ2-7; D is unclear. V lost 8 bases, J lost 2 bases, and 13 bases lay in between. The germline CDR1 and CDR2 sequences are SGHVS and FNYEAQ. This CDR3 region has 13 residues. The CDR3 protein is CASAHDPPYEQYF. CDR3 DNA sequence: TGTGCCAGCGCACACGACCCCCCCTACGAGCAGTACTTC.